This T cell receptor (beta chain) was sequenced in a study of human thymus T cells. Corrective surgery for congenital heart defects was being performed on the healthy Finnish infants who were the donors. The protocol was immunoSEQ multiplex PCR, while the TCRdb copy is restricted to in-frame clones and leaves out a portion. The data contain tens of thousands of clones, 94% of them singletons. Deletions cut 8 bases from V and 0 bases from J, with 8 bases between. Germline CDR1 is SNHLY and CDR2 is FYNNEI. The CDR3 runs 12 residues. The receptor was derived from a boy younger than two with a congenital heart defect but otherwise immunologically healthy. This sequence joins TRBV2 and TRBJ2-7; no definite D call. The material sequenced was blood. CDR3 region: CASGPLSYEQYF. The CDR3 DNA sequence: TGTGCCAGCGGTCCCCTCTCCTACGAGCAGTACTTC.